A selection of T cell receptor beta chains follows, all from one sample in a study of cytomegalovirus exposure and HLA in healthy donors. Some clones are missing from TCRdb's copy, which holds only in-frame ones; the method was immunoSEQ multiplex PCR. The sample lists 75,000 to 90,000 clones, around 70% occurring once. Sequenced: PBMCs. These receptors all come from a middle-aged woman in good health and CMV-seropositive. Both conserved end residues are part of each CDR3. D genes are given only for firm matches. The listing skips clone size in some rows; elsewhere it reads once, few, many or a size class.

V: TRBV6-5
J: TRBJ2-7
length: 14
D: TRBD1
size: few
CDR3: CASSPGTGREEQYF
DNA: TGTGCCAGCAGTCCGGGGACAGGGCGTGAGGAGCAGTACTTC

V: TRBV29-1
J: TRBJ2-5
length: 13
D: -
size: few
CDR3: CSIATVTEETQYF
DNA: TGCAGCATCGCGACAGTCACCGAAGAGACCCAGTACTTC

V: TRBV28
J: TRBJ1-1
length: 16
D: -
size: -
CDR3: CASSPHSGGRGTEAFF
DNA: TGTGCCAGCAGTCCCCACTCGGGGGGGCGAGGGACTGAAGCTTTCTTT

V: TRBV7-8
J: TRBJ2-7
length: 14
D: -
size: -
CDR3: CASSKNSPFYEQYF
DNA: TGTGCCAGCAGCAAAAACTCCCCTTTCTACGAGCAGTACTTC

V: TRBV19
J: TRBJ1-4
length: 16
D: TRBD1
size: few
CDR3: CASTDRGPSTNEKLFF
DNA: TGTGCCAGTACCGACAGGGGCCCATCAACTAATGAAAAACTGTTTTTT

V: TRBV7-7
J: TRBJ1-1
length: 13
D: -
size: -
CDR3: CASSLNRNTEAFF
DNA: TGTGCCAGCAGCTTAAACAGGAACACTGAAGCTTTCTTT

V: TRBV19
J: TRBJ1-4
length: 14
D: -
size: -
CDR3: CASSLRGPAEKLFF
DNA: TGTGCCAGTAGTTTGCGCGGGCCGGCGGAAAAACTGTTTTTT

V: TRBV5-4
J: TRBJ2-1
length: 16
D: TRBD2
size: -
CDR3: CASSHDLSGSYNEQFF
DNA: TGTGCCAGCAGCCACGATTTGAGCGGGAGTTACAATGAGCAGTTCTTC

V: TRBV18
J: TRBJ1-3
length: 16
D: -
size: -
CDR3: CASSSDLPLSGNTIYF
DNA: TGTGCCAGCTCGTCCGATTTACCACTCTCTGGAAACACCATATATTTT

V: TRBV28
J: TRBJ1-1
length: 12
D: -
size: -
CDR3: CATTPRNTEAFF
DNA: TGTGCCACCACCCCCAGGAACACTGAAGCTTTCTTT

V: TRBV7-2
J: TRBJ1-4
length: 15
D: -
size: -
CDR3: CASSLGPGINEKLFF
DNA: TGTGCCAGCAGCTTAGGGCCAGGGATTAATGAAAAACTGTTTTTT

V: TRBV5-4
J: TRBJ2-3
length: 15
D: TRBD1
size: -
CDR3: CASSSDRDHTDTQYF
DNA: TGTGCCAGCAGCTCCGACAGGGACCACACAGATACGCAGTATTTT

V: TRBV5-1
J: TRBJ2-3
length: 13
D: -
size: once
CDR3: CASSLAGTDTQYF
DNA: TGCGCCAGCAGCTTGGCGGGGACAGATACGCAGTATTTT

V: TRBV30
J: TRBJ2-1
length: 13
D: TRBD1
size: -
CDR3: CALDRAIGNEQFF
DNA: TGTGCCTTGGACAGGGCAATTGGGAATGAGCAGTTCTTC

V: TRBV5-1
J: TRBJ2-7
length: 15
D: -
size: -
CDR3: CASSLVGDGVGEQYF
DNA: TGCGCCAGCAGCTTGGTCGGGGATGGGGTCGGCGAGCAGTACTTC

V: TRBV5-6
J: TRBJ2-1
length: 12
D: -
size: -
CDR3: CASTLQDNEQFF
DNA: TGTGCCAGCACCTTGCAGGACAATGAGCAGTTCTTC

V: TRBV5-1
J: TRBJ2-3
length: 13
D: -
size: few
CDR3: CASSRGITDTQYF
DNA: TGCGCCAGTTCGAGGGGGATCACAGATACGCAGTATTTT

V: TRBV7-2
J: TRBJ2-5
length: 13
D: -
size: -
CDR3: CASTLTVQETQYF
DNA: TGTGCCAGCACCCTGACAGTGCAAGAGACCCAGTACTTC

V: TRBV4-3
J: TRBJ1-2
length: 14
D: -
size: -
CDR3: CASSQVWQDYGYTF
DNA: TGCGCCAGCAGCCAAGTCTGGCAAGACTATGGCTACACCTTC

V: TRBV6-1
J: TRBJ1-4
length: 14
D: -
size: -
CDR3: CASSEFPSDEKLFF
DNA: TGTGCCAGCAGTGAATTTCCGAGCGATGAAAAACTGTTTTTT

V: TRBV5-1
J: TRBJ1-6
length: 15
D: -
size: -
CDR3: CASSLADSSSSPLHF
DNA: TGCGCCAGCAGCTTGGCGGACAGTTCGAGTTCACCCCTCCACTTT

V: TRBV7-9
J: TRBJ2-7
length: 12
D: -
size: -
CDR3: CSSSPDSYEQYF
DNA: TGTTCCAGCAGCCCCGACAGCTACGAGCAGTACTTC